This entry features one T cell receptor beta chain sequence. This sample is part of a study of blood T cell repertoires in COVID-19. After removal of 7 bases from V and 7 bases from J, the junction contained 7 bases not matched to a gene. Germline-derived CDR1 and CDR2 are LNHDA and SQIVND (reference sequence). The CDR3 spans 14 residues. Data came from immunoSEQ multiplex PCR; TCRdb stores just in-frame clones and leaves some out. The sample consists of around 81,000 clones, 83% of them appearing once. The TCR was taken from a man older than 75 with acute or convalescent COVID-19. The genes are TRBV19 and TRBJ1-5, with TRBD1 matching 10 bases. Sequencing used peripheral blood. DNA of the CDR3: TGTGCCAGTAACGACAGGGGGCGGGAACAGCCCCAGCATTTT. Encoded protein: CASNDRGREQPQHF.